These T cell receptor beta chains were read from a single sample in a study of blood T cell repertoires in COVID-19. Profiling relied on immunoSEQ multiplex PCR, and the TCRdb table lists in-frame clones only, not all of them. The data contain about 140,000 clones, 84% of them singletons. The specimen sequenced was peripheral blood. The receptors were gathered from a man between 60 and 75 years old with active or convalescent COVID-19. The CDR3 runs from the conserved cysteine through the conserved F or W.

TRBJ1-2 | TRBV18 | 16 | CASSPRDRATDYGYTF
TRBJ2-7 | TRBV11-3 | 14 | CASSLTGQIYEQYF
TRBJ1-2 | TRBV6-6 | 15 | CASSYERTGMGGYTF
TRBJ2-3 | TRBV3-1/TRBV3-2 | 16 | CASSRSGRGGPDTQYF
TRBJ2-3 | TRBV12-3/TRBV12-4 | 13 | CASSTTSADTQYF
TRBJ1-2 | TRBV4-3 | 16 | CASSQDGTGVTYGYTF
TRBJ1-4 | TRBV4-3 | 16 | CASSQASQGVNEKLFF
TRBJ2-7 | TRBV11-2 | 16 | CASSSLGTSGGREQYF
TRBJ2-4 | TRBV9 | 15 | CASSNLGGAKNIQYF
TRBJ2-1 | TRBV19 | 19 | CASSPRRLAGTSSYNEQFF
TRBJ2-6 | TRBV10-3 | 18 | CAISEGVIQGSGANVLTF
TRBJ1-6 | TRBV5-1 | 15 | CASSLLTGEDSPLHF
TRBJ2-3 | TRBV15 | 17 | CATSAPRGDRGLDTQYF
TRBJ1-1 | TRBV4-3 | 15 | CASSHPDRLNTEAFF
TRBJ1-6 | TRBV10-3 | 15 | CAISESVTENSPLHF
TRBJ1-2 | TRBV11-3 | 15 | CASSLGPPGDYGYTF
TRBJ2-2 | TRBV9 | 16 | CASSVAGTRVTGELFF
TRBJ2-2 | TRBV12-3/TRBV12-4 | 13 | CASSLQGTGELFF
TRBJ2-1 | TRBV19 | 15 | CASRASVSSYNEQFF
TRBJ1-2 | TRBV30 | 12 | CAWSLGNYGYTF
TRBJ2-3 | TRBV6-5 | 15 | CASRLRGFSTDTQYF
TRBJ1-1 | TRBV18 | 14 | CASSPQGANTEAFF
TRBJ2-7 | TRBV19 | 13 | CASSIDRAYEQYF
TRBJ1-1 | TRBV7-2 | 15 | CASSLSLMGQAGAFF
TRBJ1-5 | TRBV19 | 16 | CASSSRTDYSNQPQHF
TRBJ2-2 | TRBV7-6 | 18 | CASSLVGLAGVYTGELFF
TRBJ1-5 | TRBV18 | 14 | CASSQDNGNQPQHF
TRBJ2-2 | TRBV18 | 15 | CASSPRTVNTGELFF
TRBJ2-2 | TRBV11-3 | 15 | CASSLGGLYTGELFF
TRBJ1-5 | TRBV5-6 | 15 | CASSLGFGSNQPQHF
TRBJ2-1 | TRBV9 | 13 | CASSTRTGNEQFF
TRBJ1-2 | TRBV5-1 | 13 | CASKTGRDYGYTF
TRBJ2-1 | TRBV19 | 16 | CASSIISGRVLGEQFF
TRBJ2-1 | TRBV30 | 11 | CAWNDGGEQFF
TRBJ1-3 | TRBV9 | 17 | CASSVAGTGRSGNTIYF
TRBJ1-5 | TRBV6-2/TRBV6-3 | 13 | CASSSNRAQPQHF
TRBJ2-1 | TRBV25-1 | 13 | CASSDTTVNEQFF
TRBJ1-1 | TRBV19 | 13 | CASSRPERAEAFF
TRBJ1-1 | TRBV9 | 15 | CASSVAPGMNTEAFF
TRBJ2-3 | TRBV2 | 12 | CASRQGTDTQYF
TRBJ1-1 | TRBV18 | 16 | CASSPLEGTSGTEAFF
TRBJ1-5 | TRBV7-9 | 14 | CASSSGQGRQPQHF
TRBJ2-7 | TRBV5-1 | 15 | CASSSGGDWDYEQYF
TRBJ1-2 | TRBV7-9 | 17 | CASSSAQRGAVGYGYTF
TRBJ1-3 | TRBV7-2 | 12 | CASSYRGNTIYF
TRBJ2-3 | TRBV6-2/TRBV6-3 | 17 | CASSYSTRTGDTDTQYF
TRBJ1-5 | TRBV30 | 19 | CAWSGKGRGGYYSNQPQHF
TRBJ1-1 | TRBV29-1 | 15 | CSVVVSPVMNTEAFF
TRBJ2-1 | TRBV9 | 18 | CASSVVGLAGGIDNEQFF